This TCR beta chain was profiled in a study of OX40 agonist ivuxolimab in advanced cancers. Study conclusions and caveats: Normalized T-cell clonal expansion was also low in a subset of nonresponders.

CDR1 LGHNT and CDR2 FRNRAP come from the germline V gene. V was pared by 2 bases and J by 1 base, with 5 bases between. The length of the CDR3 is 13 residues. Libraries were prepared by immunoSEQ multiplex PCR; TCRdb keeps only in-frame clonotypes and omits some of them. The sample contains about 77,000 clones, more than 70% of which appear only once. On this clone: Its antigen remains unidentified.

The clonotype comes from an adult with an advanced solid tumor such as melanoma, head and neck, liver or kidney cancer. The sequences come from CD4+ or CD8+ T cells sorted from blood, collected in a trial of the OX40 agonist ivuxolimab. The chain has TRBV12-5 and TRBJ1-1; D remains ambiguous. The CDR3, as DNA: TGTGCTAGTGGTTTGAATACGAACACTGAAGCTTTCTTT. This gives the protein CASGLNTNTEAFF.